The 7 T cell receptor beta chains below all came from one sample that was sequenced in a study of T cells expressing NK-cell markers. For each CDR3 protein, TCRdb gives one entry from its re-call of the 5' RACE reads, without DNA. Its table records 550,000 or so distinct CDR3 sequences. The sample taken for sequencing was blood T cells: a sorted CD56 or NKG2C T cell subset, CD4+ or CD8+ T cells, or bulk PBMC T cells (not recorded which). These receptors came from a man younger than 35 in good health.

The chain's CDR3 is CASSRFLAGNEQFF. V and J are TRBV6-1 and TRBJ2-1; TCRdb returns TRBD2, unconfirmable since there is no DNA. There are 14 residues in the CDR3. Germline CDR1 MNHNS, CDR2 SASEGT.

The chain employs TRBV5-1 and TRBJ1-5; lacking DNA, the TRBD1 call made by TCRdb goes unchecked. In germline, CDR1 is SGHRS, CDR2 YFSETQ. This CDR3 contains 15 residues. The CDR3 protein is CASSLSGTDNQPQHF.

The V gene is TRBV5-6, the J gene TRBJ2-1; the D call of TRBD1 rests on TCRdb alone, since no DNA is present to check it. This CDR3 is built from 14 residues. Germline CDR1 reads SGHDT; CDR2 reads YYEEEE. CDR3 region: CASSLGFSPGEQFF. Full variable domain (outside the CDR3, taken from reference TRBV5-6 and TRBJ2-1): DAGVTQSPTHLIKTRGQQVTLRCSPKSGHDTVSWYQQALGQGPQFIFQYYEEEERQRGNFPDRFSGHQFPNYSSELNVNALLLGDSALYLCASSLGFSPGEQFFGPGTRLTVL.

The chain employs TRBV7-6 and TRBJ2-7; the TCRdb call, TRBD1, lacks DNA for checking. Germline V lookup: CDR1 SGHVS, CDR2 FNYEAQ. The CDR3 runs to 17 residues. CDR3 amino acids: CASSPSGRGTGFPEQYF.

V usage is TRBV12-3 or TRBV12-4 and J usage is TRBJ2-5; as DNA is missing, the TRBD2 call by TCRdb cannot be tested. The CDR3 is 16 amino acids. The CDR3: CASSLGGQGPQETQYF.

The chain combines TRBV7-8 with TRBJ2-3; TCRdb names TRBD2, which stays unverified in the absence of DNA. The V gene's germline CDR1 is SGHVS and CDR2 FQNEAQ. The CDR3 sequence is 16 residues long. The chain's CDR3 is CASSPEAGGQGDTQYF.

The chain joins TRBV10-3 to TRBJ1-5; TCRdb's assignment of TRBD1 cannot be checked, as there is no DNA. CDR1 ENHRY and CDR2 SYGVKD come from the germline V gene. The CDR3 sequence is 14 residues long. CDR3 loop: CAISDRDNNQPQHF.